The TCR beta chain described here comes from a study of blood T cell repertoires in COVID-19. Study context: COVID-19 samples from acute and convalescent phases originated in the United States, Italy and Spain.

The germline V gene has CDR1 MDHEN and CDR2 SYDVKM. The V end lost 6 bases, the J end lost 4 bases, and 6 bases lay between the germline ends. The CDR3 contains 11 residues. As handled by the study authors: Estimates of nucleated cell counts were drawn from the amplification of reference gene primers. The data were produced by immunoSEQ multiplex PCR, yet TCRdb's version contains in-frame clones alone and is incomplete. The DNA gave D and trimming, while V, J and clone size come from that table. The sample yields about 39,000 clones, around 83% seen once. Specimen: peripheral blood. The sequence derives from a man aged 60 to 69 with acute or convalescent COVID-19. The chain combines TRBV28 with TRBJ2-5; D remains ambiguous. In DNA form, the CDR3 reads TGTGCCAGCAGGGGCACAGAGACCCAGTACTTC. Protein product: CASRGTETQYF.